These 19 T cell receptor beta chains originate from one sample sequenced in a study of long-term antiretroviral therapy in people with HIV. Survey-level resolution applied to immunoSEQ assay v3.0. The method was immunoSEQ multiplex PCR; TCRdb's version includes in-frame clones alone and lacks a portion of them. The sample lists roughly 29,000 clones, more than 85% occurring once. Sequencing was performed on unsorted PBMCs, taken 5.3 years after starting antiretroviral therapy. Receptor source: a man aged 50 to 59 with HIV.

This clone was picked up one time. The chain joins TRBV30 to TRBJ2-4; D is perhaps TRBD2 (5 bases). V lost 1 base to trimming and J lost 8 bases, with 12 bases between them. Germline V gives CDR1 GTSNPN, CDR2 SVGIG (reference sequence). The CDR3 runs to 13 residues. CDR3 DNA: TGTGCCTGGAGTGAGAGAGGGCGGGACATTCAGTACTTC. Translated, it gives CAWSERGRDIQYF.

J is TRBJ1-5 and V is TRBV7-8; D is unresolved. The germline gives CDR1 SGHVS, CDR2 FQNEAQ. V was cut by 0 bases and J by 6 bases, with 9 bases left in between. The CDR3 covers 14 residues. DNA of the CDR3: TGTGCCAGCAGCTTAGCAGGACGAGGTCAGCCCCAGCATTTT. It codes for CASSLAGRGQPQHF.

This clone appeared once. V is TRBV30 and J is TRBJ1-1; D remains ambiguous. This CDR3 has 9 residues. The germline gives CDR1 GTSNPN, CDR2 SVGIG (reference sequence). The V end lost 7 bases, the J end lost 1 base, and 1 base lay between the germline ends. This CDR3 is CASNTEAFF. The CDR3 DNA is TGTGCCTCGAACACTGAAGCTTTCTTT.

This rearrangement joins TRBV9 to TRBJ2-5; D uncertain. Trimming left V 4 bases short and J 11 bases short, with 12 bases between. This CDR3 spans 11 amino acids. Germline CDR1 reads SGDLS; CDR2 reads YYNGEE. Written as DNA, the CDR3 is TGTGCCAGCAGCTCTACGAAGGAGCAGTACTTC. Its protein is CASSSTKEQYF.

This chain uses TRBV6-6 with TRBJ1-6; no clear D. The CDR3 is 14 amino acids. Trimming took 2 bases from V and 6 from J, leaving 8 bases between them. The germline gives CDR1 MNHNY, CDR2 SVGAGI (reference sequence). The CDR3 loop reads CASSYGQINSPLHF. The CDR3 nucleotides are TGTGCCAGCAGTTACGGGCAGATTAATTCACCCCTCCACTTT.

The genes are TRBV4-2 and TRBJ1-4, with D perhaps matching TRBD1 (6 bases). V shed 3 bases and J shed 3 bases, with 20 bases lying between them. Per the germline V gene, CDR1 is LGHNA and CDR2 is YNFKEQ. This CDR3 comprises 18 residues. The CDR3 loop reads CASSQEQGSIRANEKLFF. CDR3 nucleotides: TGTGCCAGCAGCCAGGAACAGGGAAGTATTCGAGCTAATGAAAAACTGTTTTTT.

This chain links TRBV29-1 with TRBJ1-5; 10 bases match TRBD1. Germline CDR1 SQVTM, CDR2 ANQGSEA. Trimming removed 7 bases from V and 9 bases from J; junction bases left unmatched: 12. The CDR3 runs to 14 residues. CDR3 sequence reads: CSGGTGVPEAPQHF. CDR3 in DNA: TGCAGCGGGGGGACAGGGGTTCCCGAGGCGCCCCAGCATTTT.

This clone was observed a few times. Other nucleotide sequences in the sample specify the same CDR3. V usage is TRBV27 and J usage is TRBJ2-1, with a tentative D call TRBD2 (7 bases). CDR3 length equals 14 residues. The germline V gene has CDR1 MNHEY and CDR2 SMNVEV (reference sequence). The germline V and J ends were trimmed by 4 bases and 5 bases, with 12 bases remaining between them. DNA for the CDR3: TGTGCCAGCAGTTGGGGGGGCGTAGACAATGAGCAGTTCTTC. This translates into CASSWGGVDNEQFF.

The chain carries TRBV6-5 and TRBJ1-5, with a possible D match to TRBD1 (5 bases). Looked up from germline, CDR1 is MNHEY and CDR2 is SVGAGI. The length of the CDR3 is 15 residues. The V end lost 6 bases, the J end lost 5 bases, and 17 bases lay between the germline ends. The DNA for the CDR3 is TGTGCCAGCAGCCCAGATAGACAGCCCTATCAGCCCCAGCATTTT. Translating it yields CASSPDRQPYQPQHF.

The rearrangement links TRBV27 to TRBJ2-7; D might be TRBD1 (6 bases). CDR1 is MNHEY and CDR2 is SMNVEV in the germline V gene (reference sequence). Between the trimmed V and J ends, which lost 3 bases and 7 bases, there was a span of 13 bases. The CDR3 spans 13 residues. Written as DNA, the CDR3 is TGTGCCAGCAGTTTTCTGGGGGCGAGAGAGCAGTACTTC. Encoded protein: CASSFLGAREQYF.

The chain uses TRBV9 and TRBJ1-4, with D unresolved. Germline CDR1 reads SGDLS; CDR2 reads YYNGEE. V lost 0 bases to trimming and J lost 11 bases, with 11 bases between them. The CDR3 length is 13 residues. The CDR3, as DNA: TGTGCCAGCAGCGTAGGCCCGGCTGAGAAACTGTTTTTT. It codes for CASSVGPAEKLFF. Supplemented by reference TRBV9 and TRBJ1-4, the full variable domain reads DSGVTQTPKHLITATGQRVTLRCSPRSGDLSVYWYQQSLDQGLQFLIQYYNGEERAKGNILERFSAQQFPDLHSELNLSSLELGDSALYFCASSVGPAEKLFFGSGTQLSVL.

CDR3 DNA: TGTGCCAGTAGTCGGACAGGGGTGGACACTGAAGCTTTCTTT. It translates to CASSRTGVDTEAFF. This sequence joins TRBV19 and TRBJ1-1; 9 bases map to TRBD1. Trimming at V came to 5 bases and at J to 3 bases, leaving 4 bases not matched to a gene. The CDR3 spans 14 residues. The germline V gene encodes CDR1 LNHDA and CDR2 SQIVND (reference sequence).

The chain combines TRBV4-3 with TRBJ1-6; TRBD1 is a possible D gene (6 bases). This CDR3 region has 17 residues. V was trimmed by 4 bases and J by 0 bases, leaving 13 bases between them. Germline assignment: CDR1 LGHNA and CDR2 YSLEER. The CDR3 reads CASSPRQDGSYNSPLHF. The CDR3 nucleotides read TGCGCCAGCAGCCCCCGACAGGATGGCTCCTATAATTCACCCCTCCACTTT.

The chain uses TRBV27 and TRBJ2-7; D unclear. V lost 6 bases, J lost 2 bases, and 14 bases lay in between. The germline CDR1 and CDR2 sequences are MNHEY and SMNVEV (reference sequence). This CDR3 is 14 amino acids long. The chain's CDR3 is CASRRIGSTYEQYF. The CDR3 coding sequence is TGTGCCAGCAGAAGGATAGGATCGACCTACGAGCAGTACTTC.

CDR3 amino acids: CASSQRRESGAGELFF. Written as DNA, the CDR3 is TGTGCCAGTAGCCAACGGCGGGAGTCGGGCGCCGGGGAGCTGTTTTTT. This chain links TRBV19 with TRBJ2-2; 7 bases fit TRBD2. Germline assignment: CDR1 LNHDA and CDR2 SQIVND (reference sequence). The ends lost 6 bases at V and 6 bases at J; junction bases unmatched: 13. The CDR3 spans 16 residues. Supplemented by reference TRBV19 and TRBJ2-2, the full variable domain reads DGGITQSPKYLFRKEGQNVTLSCEQNLNHDAMYWYRQDPGQGLRLIYYSQIVNDFQKGDIAEGYSVSREKKESFPLTVTSAQKNPTAFYLCASSQRRESGAGELFFGEGSRLTVL.

The chain combines TRBV6-5 with TRBJ1-2; TRBD1 matches 8 bases. CDR1 MNHEY and CDR2 SVGAGI come from the germline V gene. Trimming removed 6 bases from V and 8 bases from J; junction bases left unmatched: 11. This CDR3 region has 14 residues. The CDR3 DNA follows: TGTGCCAGCAGCCCGAGCAACAGGGGGAGCGGCTACACCTTC. This encodes CASSPSNRGSGYTF.

The chain links TRBV2 to TRBJ1-5; TRBD1 is a possible D gene (6 bases). The germline gives CDR1 SNHLY, CDR2 FYNNEI. Trimming removed 3 bases at V and 7 bases at J, with 16 bases between. This CDR3 spans 15 amino acids. The CDR3 loop is CASSDKGGKMQPQHF. DNA of the CDR3: TGTGCCAGCAGTGATAAGGGGGGGAAAATGCAGCCCCAGCATTTT.

The chain is built from TRBV30 and TRBJ1-1; possible D gene TRBD1, 6 bases. The CDR3 has 14 amino acids. V was clipped by 1 base and J by 0 bases, with 9 bases between them. Germline-derived CDR1 and CDR2 are GTSNPN and SVGIG (reference sequence). The CDR3 sequence is CAWSEGQLNTEAFF. CDR3 in DNA: TGTGCCTGGAGTGAAGGACAGCTGAACACTGAAGCTTTCTTT.

The chain carries TRBV4-2 and TRBJ2-7; D uncertain. Looked up from germline, CDR1 is LGHNA and CDR2 is YNFKEQ. The CDR3 extends over 13 amino acids. Trimming took off 1 base at V and 6 bases at J, with 10 bases between the two ends. The CDR3, as DNA: TGTGCCAGCAGCCAAGGGCGTGATGGCGAGCAGTACTTC. Translated, it gives CASSQGRDGEQYF.